The present T cell receptor (beta chain) was sequenced within a study of identical twins. Germline-derived CDR1 and CDR2 are SGHRS and YFSETQ. This CDR3 has 17 residues. V was pared by 2 bases and J by 0 bases, with 17 bases between. A universal primer site arose from template switching, and cDNA bore unique molecular identifiers. MiXCR, applied by TCRdb to the 5' RACE reads, yields one record per CDR3 protein. The data hold about 900,000 distinct CDR3 sequences, with 9% to 15% observed a single time. Study conclusions and caveats: Twins' surplus sharing was weaker for beta out-of-frame sequences. Beta clonotypes that were abundant in cord blood contained fewer insertions, a pattern absent from memory repertoires.

This clonotype was picked up a small number of times. Antigen unknown. The donor group consisted entirely of healthy Caucasians. The sample also formed part of further work on yellow fever vaccine responses in identical twins.

The TCR originated in a woman younger than 35 in good health. The sample was PBMCs. The gene calls are TRBV5-1 and TRBJ2-5, with D possibly matching TRBD2 (5 bases). The CDR3 protein is CASSLLFRGSYQETQYF. CDR3 bases: TGCGCCAGCAGCTTACTGTTCCGGGGATCGTACCAAGAGACCCAGTACTTC.